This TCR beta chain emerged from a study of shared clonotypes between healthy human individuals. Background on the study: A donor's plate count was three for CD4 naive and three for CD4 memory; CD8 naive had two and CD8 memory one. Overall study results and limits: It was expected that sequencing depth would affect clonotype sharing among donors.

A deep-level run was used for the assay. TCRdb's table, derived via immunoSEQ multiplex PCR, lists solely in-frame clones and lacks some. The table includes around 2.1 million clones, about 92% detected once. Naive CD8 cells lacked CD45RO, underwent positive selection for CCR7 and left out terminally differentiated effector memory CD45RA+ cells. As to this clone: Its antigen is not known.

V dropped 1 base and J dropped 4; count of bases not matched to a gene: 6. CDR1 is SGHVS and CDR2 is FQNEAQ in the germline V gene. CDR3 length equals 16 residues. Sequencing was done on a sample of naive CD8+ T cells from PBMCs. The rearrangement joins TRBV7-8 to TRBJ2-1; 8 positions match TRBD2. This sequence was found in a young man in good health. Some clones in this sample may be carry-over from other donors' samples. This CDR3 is CASSLGWVAGYNEQFF. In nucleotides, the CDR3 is TGTGCCAGCAGCTTAGGGTGGGTAGCGGGGTACAATGAGCAGTTCTTC.